The sequence of this TCR beta chain was determined in a study of T-cell memory formation after mild COVID-19. Study results and caveats: Clones that got smaller from day 15 to 85 had even CD4/CD8, while clones growing later tipped toward CD4+. Most CD4+ clones that shrank were in CM and EM, while CD8+ ones turned up in EMRA. A subset of responding clones appeared in pre-infection memory, suggesting cross-reactive memory joined.

This clonotype was counted a single time. The antigen is not known. Deletions cut 6 bases from V and 1 base from J, with 15 bases between. Germline CDR1 is MNHEY and CDR2 is SMNVEV (reference sequence). CDR3 length equals 15 residues. TCRdb re-called the 5' RACE reads through MiXCR, storing one row per CDR3 protein. The table shows about 190,000 distinct CDR3 sequences, with about 27% occurring only once. The TCR comes from an adult woman who had mild COVID-19 (a few samples of this study predate the infection). Cell type and time point are not known. The chain couples TRBV27 to TRBJ2-5; D is perhaps TRBD2 (5 bases). Sequencing was carried out using PBMCs or a T cell subset sorted from them (not recorded which). In nucleotides, the CDR3 is TGTGCCAGCAGCCCTAGGTCTAGCACCCAAGAGACCCAGTACTTC. Translating it yields CASSPRSSTQETQYF.